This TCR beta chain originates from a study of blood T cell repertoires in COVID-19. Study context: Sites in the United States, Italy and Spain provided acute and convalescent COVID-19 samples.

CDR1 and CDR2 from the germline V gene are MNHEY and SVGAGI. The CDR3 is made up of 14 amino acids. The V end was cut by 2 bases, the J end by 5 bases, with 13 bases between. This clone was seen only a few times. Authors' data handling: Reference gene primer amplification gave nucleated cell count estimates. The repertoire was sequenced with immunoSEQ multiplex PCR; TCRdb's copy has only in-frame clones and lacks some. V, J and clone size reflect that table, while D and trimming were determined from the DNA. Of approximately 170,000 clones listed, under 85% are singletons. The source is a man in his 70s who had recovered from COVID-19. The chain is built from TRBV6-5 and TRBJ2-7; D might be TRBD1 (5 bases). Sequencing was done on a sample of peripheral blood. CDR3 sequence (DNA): TGTGCCAGCAGTTACCCCGGACATGGTAACGAGCAGTACTTC. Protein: CASSYPGHGNEQYF.